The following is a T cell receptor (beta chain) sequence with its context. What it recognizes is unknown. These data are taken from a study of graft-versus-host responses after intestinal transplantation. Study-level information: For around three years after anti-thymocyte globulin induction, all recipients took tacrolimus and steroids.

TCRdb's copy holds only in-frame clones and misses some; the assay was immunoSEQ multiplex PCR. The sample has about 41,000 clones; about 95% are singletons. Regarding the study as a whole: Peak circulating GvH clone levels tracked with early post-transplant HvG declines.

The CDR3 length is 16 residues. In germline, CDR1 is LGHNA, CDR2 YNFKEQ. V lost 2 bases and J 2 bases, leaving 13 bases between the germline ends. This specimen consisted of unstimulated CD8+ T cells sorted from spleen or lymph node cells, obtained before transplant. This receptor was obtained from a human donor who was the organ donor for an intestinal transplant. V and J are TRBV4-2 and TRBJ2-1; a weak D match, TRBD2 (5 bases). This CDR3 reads CASSQTRNKAYNEQFF. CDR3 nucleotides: TGTGCCAGCAGCCAAACTAGAAACAAAGCCTACAATGAGCAGTTCTTC.